This T cell receptor (beta chain) originates from a study of T cells in Graves' hyperthyroidism and ophthalmopathy. RNA transcripts provided the source from which TCR beta CDR3 regions were amplified. RT-PCR in the first round (using the HTBI primer set) targeted the TCR CDR3. Via MiXCR, TCRdb re-called the multiplex PCR reads, giving one row per CDR3 protein. This sample has about 600,000 distinct CDR3 sequences, with roughly 14% found just once. Trimming cost V 5 bases and J 5 bases, with 28 bases left between them. The germline gives CDR1 DFQATT, CDR2 SNEGSKA (reference sequence). The CDR3 is 17 amino acids. This clonotype has ten or more counts.

The chain is built from TRBV20-1 and TRBJ2-7; possibly TRBD2 for D (6 bases). What was sequenced was blood. The sequence was collected from a woman aged 50 to 60 with Graves' ophthalmopathy. In nucleotides, the CDR3 is TGCAGTGCTCCCCCCCAAGGAGGGCTGCGGGGCTTCAACGAGCAGTACTTC. This translates into CSAPPQGGLRGFNEQYF.